These 19 T cell receptor beta chains share one sample of origin, sequenced in a study of OX40 agonist ivuxolimab in advanced cancers. Clones were read by immunoSEQ multiplex PCR, and TCRdb kept only the in-frame ones, dropping some. The sample yields 73,000 or so clones, 90% to 95% seen once. The specimen comprised CD4+ or CD8+ T cells sorted from blood, sampled in a trial of the OX40 agonist ivuxolimab. These receptors were taken from an adult with an advanced solid tumor such as melanoma, head and neck, liver or kidney cancer.

The CDR3 region has the DNA TGTGCCACGAGGGGACTAGCGGGAGAGCAGTACTTC. Amino acid sequence: CATRGLAGEQYF. V usage is TRBV19 and J usage is TRBJ2-7, with 13 bases matching TRBD2. The V segment lost 10 bases and the J segment 7 bases; nucleotides outside the gene matches: 4. There are 12 residues in the CDR3. In germline, CDR1 is LNHDA, CDR2 SQIVND (reference sequence).

V is TRBV27 and J is TRBJ2-7, with TRBD2 as a possible D gene (6 bases). V was clipped by 6 bases and J by 2 bases, with 17 bases between them. The CDR3 extends over 15 amino acids. CDR1 and CDR2 (germline): MNHEY, SMNVEV (reference sequence). The CDR3 sequence: CASRTRGGIPYEQYF. In nucleotides, the CDR3 is TGTGCCAGCAGGACTCGCGGCGGGATCCCCTACGAGCAGTACTTC.

The V call is TRBV6-5, the J call TRBJ2-7; TRBD2 agrees at 10 bases. CDR3 length equals 15 residues. With V trimmed by 3 bases and J by 7 bases, 9 bases remained unmatched. From germline, CDR1 is MNHEY and CDR2 SVGAGI. CDR3 coding DNA: TGTGCCAGCAGTTATCATCGACTAGCGGGCGCAGAGCAGTACTTC. It translates to CASSYHRLAGAEQYF.

In the case of this clone: One end of the junction fails to match germline, which may point to a read error. The chain uses TRBV7-9 and TRBJ2-7; 8 nucleotides agree with TRBD2. CDR3 size: 13 residues. Germline V lookup: CDR1 SEHNR, CDR2 FQNEAQ (reference sequence). The chain's CDR3 is CASSLAGGYEQYF. In DNA, the CDR3 is TGTGCCAGCAGCCTAGCGGGCGGATACGAGCAGTACTTC. The full variable domain, its missing parts supplied by reference TRBV7-9 and TRBJ2-7, is DTGVSQNPRHKITKRGQNVTFRCDPISEHNRLYWYRQTLGQGPEFLTYFQNEAQLEKSRLLSDRFSAERPKGSFSTLEIQRTEQGDSAMYLCASSLAGGYEQYFGPGTRLTVT.

The rearrangement joins TRBV18 to TRBJ2-1, with D possibly being TRBD1 or TRBD2 (5 bases each). This CDR3 spans 15 amino acids. Germline assignment: CDR1 KGHSH and CDR2 LQKENI. Deletions cut 6 bases from V and 3 bases from J, with 15 bases between. This CDR3 is CASSPRDGYYNEQFF. In nucleotides, the CDR3 is TGTGCCAGCTCGCCCCGGGACGGATACTACAATGAGCAGTTCTTC. Full variable domain (outside the CDR3, taken from reference TRBV18 and TRBJ2-1): NAGVMQNPRHLVRRRGQEARLRCSPMKGHSHVYWYRQLPEEGLKFMVYLQKENIIDESGMPKERFSAEFPKEGPSILRIQQVVRGDSAAYFCASSPRDGYYNEQFFGPGTRLTVL.

This chain connects TRBV7-2 to TRBJ2-7; D unclear. Germline V gene lookup returns CDR1 SGHTA and CDR2 FQGNSA. This CDR3 comprises 11 residues. Trimming removed 3 bases at V and 4 bases at J, with 4 bases between. CDR3 protein: CASSLQYEQYF. DNA for the CDR3: TGTGCCAGCAGCTTGCAATACGAGCAGTACTTC.

The gene calls are TRBV5-4 and TRBJ2-7; 11 bases line up with TRBD2. With 3 bases clipped from V and 4 bases from J, the junction kept 9 bases outside the gene matches. This CDR3 spans 16 amino acids. Looked up from germline, CDR1 is SGHNT and CDR2 is YYREEE (reference sequence). This CDR3 is CASSSSPGLAVYEQYF. The CDR3 DNA reads as TGTGCCAGCAGCTCGAGCCCGGGACTAGCGGTATACGAGCAGTACTTC.

The V call is TRBV7-2, the J call TRBJ2-5; D perhaps matches TRBD1 (5 bases). The CDR3 has 15 amino acids. Germline CDR1 reads SGHTA; CDR2 reads FQGNSA. Trimming stripped 9 bases from V and 1 base from J, with 18 bases between. The CDR3 DNA reads as TGTGCCAGTTCGCAGGGTGTCAATCGCCAAGAGACCCAGTACTTC. Protein sequence: CASSQGVNRQETQYF.

V gene TRBV18 combines with J gene TRBJ2-3, with 13 bases lining up with TRBD2. The V segment lost 3 bases and the J segment 0 bases; nucleotides outside the gene matches: 3. Germline-derived CDR1 and CDR2 are KGHSH and LQKENI. The CDR3 covers 17 residues. The CDR3 here is CASSPRTSGSSTDTQYF. CDR3 nucleotides: TGTGCCAGCTCACCCCGGACTAGCGGGAGTAGCACAGATACGCAGTATTTT.

The chain couples TRBV29-1 to TRBJ2-5, with TRBD2 matching 7 bases. V shed 6 bases and J 1 base; nucleotides not matched to a gene: 8. Per the germline V gene, CDR1 is SQVTM and CDR2 is ANQGSEA. This CDR3 spans 14 amino acids. CDR3 coding DNA: TGCAGCGTAGGTCTACCGGGGGGCCAAGAGACCCAGTACTTC. Amino acid sequence: CSVGLPGGQETQYF.

This chain joins TRBV7-2 and TRBJ2-2; D not certain. Trimming removed 5 bases at V and 4 bases at J, with 20 bases between. The CDR3 is 17 residues long. The germline gives CDR1 SGHTA, CDR2 FQGNSA. Here the CDR3 DNA reads TGTGCCAGCAGCCCGGATGGGGTCAGTAGTATCACCGGGGAGCTGTTTTTT. It is translated as CASSPDGVSSITGELFF.

The V and J genes are TRBV10-3 and TRBJ2-7; 7 nucleotides line up with TRBD1. With 2 bases clipped from V and 3 bases from J, the junction kept 4 bases outside the gene matches. The CDR3 sequence is 14 residues long. The germline V gene has CDR1 ENHRY and CDR2 SYGVKD. DNA of the CDR3: TGTGCCATCAGTGAGCTCGGGACAGACTACGAGCAGTACTTC. Translated, it gives CAISELGTDYEQYF.

The chain is built from TRBV2 and TRBJ2-5; a weak D match, TRBD2 (5 bases). Trimming took 4 bases from V and 2 from J, leaving 11 bases between them. The germline CDR1 and CDR2 sequences are SNHLY and FYNNEI. CDR3 length equals 14 residues. The CDR3 loop reads CASSADWLQETQYF. The CDR3 coding sequence is TGTGCCAGCAGTGCGGACTGGCTGCAAGAGACCCAGTACTTC.

The genes are TRBV7-2 and TRBJ1-5, with D perhaps matching TRBD1 (6 bases). Germline V lookup: CDR1 SGHTA, CDR2 FQGNSA. The CDR3 is 15 amino acids. V shed 1 base and J shed 2 bases, with 9 bases lying between them. The CDR3 region has the DNA TGTGCCAGCAGCTTAGGTGCAGGGGGCAATCAGCCCCAGCATTTT. This codes for CASSLGAGGNQPQHF.

This chain links TRBV19 with TRBJ2-4, with unresolved D. Germline V CDR1 and CDR2: LNHDA, SQIVND (reference sequence). The germline V and J ends were trimmed by 5 bases and 7 bases, with 12 bases remaining between them. This CDR3 contains 13 residues. The CDR3, as DNA: TGTGCCAGTAGTGGCGGATTGGAGAACATTCAGTACTTC. Translation gives CASSGGLENIQYF.

This chain uses TRBV18 with TRBJ1-1, with unresolved D. Germline lookup yields CDR1 KGHSH and CDR2 LQKENI. The CDR3 is 15 amino acids. Trimming took off 0 bases at V and 1 base at J, with 9 bases between the two ends. The CDR3 DNA sequence: TGTGCCAGCTCACCACCCTCGCCGGGGAACACTGAAGCTTTCTTT. It codes for CASSPPSPGNTEAFF.

The chain uses TRBV27 and TRBJ1-5; D perhaps matches TRBD1 (5 bases). The CDR3 is 15 amino acids. Germline V gene data show CDR1 as MNHEY and CDR2 as SMNVEV (reference sequence). Trimming removed 2 bases at V and 1 base at J, with 9 bases between. CDR3 sequence reads: CASSLMGVSNQPQHF. CDR3 DNA sequence: TGTGCCAGCAGTTTAATGGGGGTGAGCAATCAGCCCCAGCATTTT.

The rearrangement uses TRBV7-9 and TRBJ2-1, with 7 positions matching TRBD2. The trim removed 1 base at V and 8 bases at J, leaving 11 bases unmatched. The CDR3 is made up of 16 amino acids. In germline, CDR1 is SEHNR, CDR2 FQNEAQ (reference sequence). CDR3 amino acids: CASSLVFMDAGDEQFF. The CDR3 DNA reads as TGTGCCAGCAGCTTAGTTTTCATGGACGCGGGGGATGAGCAGTTCTTC. The full variable domain, completed using reference TRBV7-9 and TRBJ2-1, is DTGVSQNPRHKITKRGQNVTFRCDPISEHNRLYWYRQTLGQGPEFLTYFQNEAQLEKSRLLSDRFSAERPKGSFSTLEIQRTEQGDSAMYLCASSLVFMDAGDEQFFGPGTRLTVL.

The chain recombines TRBV5-6 with TRBJ1-2, with D possibly TRBD1 on 5 matching bases. This CDR3 spans 15 amino acids. Trimming cost V 0 bases and J 3 bases, with 12 bases left between them. The germline gives CDR1 SGHDT, CDR2 YYEEEE. In nucleotides, the CDR3 is TGTGCCAGCAGCTTGGGACCAGGGCCGGACTATGGCTACACCTTC. Encoded protein: CASSLGPGPDYGYTF.